The present entry profiles one T cell receptor (beta chain) with its context. Its antigen is as yet unknown. This sample is part of a study of tumor and adjacent non-tumor tissue in lung cancer. Overall study context: Histology: around 13 adenocarcinoma, a couple of squamous cell carcinoma, 1 small cell lung cancer. Broader study findings: Higher tumor TCR diversity was associated with shorter survival. Compared with tumor, normal lung showed significantly lower TCR diversity. In normal lung, the top 100 clones were significantly more dominant than in tumor.

No cell sorting was done before RNA was extracted from the tissue. A modified ARM-PCR protocol with three rounds of nested PCR amplified TCRbeta. TCRdb re-derived calls from the multiplex PCR reads in MiXCR, one entry per CDR3 protein. The sample holds under 150,000 distinct CDR3 sequences, around 66% seen once. Material: lung tumor tissue. This receptor was taken from a man aged 55 to 69 with small cell lung cancer.

The CDR3 reads CASSPGGLSNTEAFF. In DNA, the CDR3 is TGTGCCAGCAGTCCCGGGGGGCTGAGTAACACTGAAGCTTTCTTT. This sequence joins TRBV7-9 and TRBJ1-1; tentative D call: TRBD1 (6 bases). The germline V and J ends were trimmed by 6 bases and 2 bases, with 16 bases remaining between them. The germline V gene has CDR1 SEHNR and CDR2 FQNEAQ (reference sequence). This CDR3 is built from 15 residues.